This T cell receptor (beta chain) is drawn from a study of CD8+ T cells in alopecia areata. Trimming took 3 bases from V and 0 from J, leaving 6 bases between them. The CDR3 extends over 13 amino acids. Germline values: CDR1 GTSNPN, CDR2 SVGIG (reference sequence). RNA was isolated and reverse transcribed to cDNA, the sequencing template. Assay used: immunoSEQ multiplex PCR; TCRdb lists only in-frame clones, some missing. Here the sample spans 140,000 to 150,000 clones, more than 40% being singletons. The chain links TRBV30 to TRBJ1-3, with D uncertain. The receptor was derived from a human donor with alopecia areata. What was sequenced was CD4+ T cells sorted from blood. CDR3 loop: CAWRLGSGNTIYF. CDR3 in DNA: TGTGCCTGGAGACTGGGCTCTGGAAACACCATATATTTT.